The rows below give T cell receptor beta chains drawn from one sample of a study of radiotherapy plus CTLA-4 blockade in lung cancer. Method: immunoSEQ multiplex PCR; TCRdb's copy keeps in-frame clones and lacks some. The sample contains approximately 85,000 clones, approximately 82% of which appear only once. The sample in question was peripheral blood, obtained from a patient treated with radiotherapy plus ipilimumab. These receptors all come from a human donor with non-small cell lung cancer that progressed on radiotherapy plus ipilimumab. The CDR3 runs from the conserved cysteine through the conserved F or W. A D gene is named only where the DNA matches it firmly. The listing skips clone size in some rows; elsewhere it reads once, few, many or a size class.

TRBJ2-1,NA,TRBV21-1,NA,CATPRAGGPFSYNEQFF,TGTGCCACCCCCCGGGCGGGGGGTCCCTTCTCCTACAATGAGCAGTTCTTC
TRBJ1-2,NA,TRBV9,few,CASSVVPGRYTF,TGTGCCAGCAGCGTAGTCCCCGGGCGCTACACCTTC
TRBJ2-7,NA,TRBV2,NA,CASGRAYEQYF,TGTGCCAGCGGACGGGCCTACGAGCAGTACTTC
TRBJ2-3,NA,TRBV7-9,NA,CASSFPIDRPMGADTQYF,TGTGCCAGCAGCTTTCCGATAGACAGACCGATGGGCGCAGATACGCAGTATTTT
TRBJ2-3,TRBD2,TRBV18,few,CASSPSGGALDTQYF,TGTGCCAGCTCACCATCCGGGGGGGCCTTGGATACGCAGTATTTT
TRBJ1-1,NA,TRBV7-2,NA,CASSLLAENTEAFF,TGTGCCAGCAGCTTATTGGCGGAGAACACTGAAGCTTTCTTT
TRBJ2-5,TRBD1,TRBV10-3,once,CAISDTGGPLKETQYF,TGTGCCATCAGTGATACAGGGGGCCCCCTGAAAGAGACCCAGTACTTC
TRBJ2-2,TRBD2,TRBV4-3,few,CASSQTSGANTGELFF,TGCGCCAGCAGCCAGACTAGCGGGGCGAACACCGGGGAGCTGTTTTTT
TRBJ1-4,NA,TRBV7-9,few,CASSLLTGGEKLFF,TGTGCCAGCAGCTTACTGACAGGAGGTGAAAAACTGTTTTTT
TRBJ1-1,NA,TRBV6-6,NA,CASRTGGATEAFF,TGTGCCAGCAGAACCGGGGGGGCCACTGAAGCTTTCTTT
TRBJ1-1,TRBD1,TRBV18,NA,CASSLGQANTEAFF,TGTGCCAGCTCACTCGGACAGGCGAACACTGAAGCTTTCTTT
TRBJ2-3,TRBD2,TRBV6-1,few,CASSDTGLAGADTQYF,TGTGCCAGCAGTGACACGGGACTAGCGGGGGCAGATACGCAGTATTTT
TRBJ2-3,TRBD2,TRBV4-1,NA,CASSAVTSGTSTDTQYF,TGCGCCAGCTCAGCCGTGACTAGCGGGACTAGCACAGATACGCAGTATTTT